This TCR beta chain comes out of a study of blood T cells in healthy people across ages. The CDR3 contains 14 residues. Germline CDR1 and CDR2: DFQATT and SNEGSKA (reference sequence). The V gene end was trimmed by 3 bases and the J gene end by 11 bases; junction bases not matched to a gene: 11. A sample-barcoded 5' primer and a J-beta primer mix were used in a second PCR of about 6 to 12 cycles. TCRdb reanalysed the 5' RACE reads using MiXCR and keeps one entry per CDR3 protein. The sample includes 1.4 million or so distinct CDR3 sequences, 42% of them seen just once. Sequencing used blood. The gene calls are TRBV20-1 and TRBJ2-5; 11 bases align to TRBD1. This TCR was recovered from a young woman in good health. Here the CDR3 reads CSASADRGLREQYF. The CDR3, as DNA: TGCAGTGCTAGTGCGGACAGGGGGCTGAGGGAGCAGTACTTC.